This TCR beta chain emerged from a study of T cells in Graves' hyperthyroidism and ophthalmopathy. The CDR3 regions of TCR beta were amplified from RNA transcripts. The HTBI primer set drove a first-round RT-PCR of the TCR CDR3. MiXCR, applied by TCRdb to the multiplex PCR reads, yields one record per CDR3 protein. This table has around 520,000 distinct CDR3 sequences, 12% to 15% appearing once. This CDR3 is built from 16 residues. Per germline, CDR1 LGHDT and CDR2 YNNKEL (reference sequence). Unmatched junction bases numbered 7, after V lost 4 bases and J lost 1 base. The specimen was blood. The receptor was isolated from a woman in her thirties or forties with Graves' hyperthyroidism. The V and J genes are TRBV3-1 and TRBJ2-3, with 8 bases lining up with TRBD1. The CDR3 loop reads CASSPFTGGGTDTQYF. The CDR3 region has the DNA TGTGCCAGCAGCCCGTTCACAGGGGGTGGCACAGATACGCAGTATTTT.